The sequence of this T cell receptor beta chain was determined in a study of cytomegalovirus exposure and HLA in healthy donors. Whole-study results and caveats: Earlier analysis looked at TCR beta V segments, and most were productive about 87% or about 30% of the time. For most TCR sequences rarity was the rule, although some public TCRs occurred in many donors.

PCR involved 60 Vbeta and 13 Jbeta primers. Authors' processing steps: An analysis that came later counted 70 million to 100 million unique TCR beta chains, roughly 11 million shared. The method was immunoSEQ multiplex PCR; TCRdb's version includes in-frame clones alone and lacks a portion of them. That table furnishes V, J and clone size, whereas the DNA furnished D and trimming. The sample includes 80,000 to 90,000 clones, more than 80% seen only once; the top ten take around 2%. As concerns this clone: Its target is unknown.

Per the germline V gene, CDR1 is LNHNV and CDR2 is YYDKDF (reference sequence). The CDR3 runs to 19 residues. J gave up 0 bases and V 0 bases, and 9 bases lay outside the gene matches. The chain is built from TRBV15 and TRBJ2-2, with 8 bases that match TRBD1. Material for sequencing was PBMCs. The TCR originated in a woman younger than 45 in good health and CMV-seronegative. The CDR3: CATSRDPRRQGTNTGELFF. For the CDR3, the DNA is TGTGCCACCAGCAGAGACCCCCGCCGACAGGGGACGAACACCGGGGAGCTGTTTTTT.